Below, 32 T cell receptor beta chains from the same sample are listed, as sequenced in a study of blood T cell repertoires in COVID-19. Sequencing used immunoSEQ multiplex PCR; TCRdb keeps in-frame clones, though not all of them. Seen here are some 50,000 clones, about nine tenths observed once, and the top ten hold 4.5% to 6%. Sequenced: peripheral blood. These receptors all stem from a human donor in a cohort sampled during active COVID-19.

This clone was counted a few times. The chain carries TRBV6-5 and TRBJ2-1; no firm D call. The V and J ends lost 2 bases and 9 bases respectively, with 11 bases between them. This CDR3 comprises 13 residues. The germline V gene encodes CDR1 MNHEY and CDR2 SVGAGI. CDR3: CASSYNWAGEQFF. CDR3 nucleotides: TGTGCCAGCAGTTACAACTGGGCTGGTGAGCAGTTCTTC.

V and J are TRBV5-6 and TRBJ2-3, with TRBD1 matching 10 bases. Germline V gives CDR1 SGHDT, CDR2 YYEEEE. CDR3 length: 16 residues. V was clipped by 1 base and J by 2 bases; unmatched bases: 4. The CDR3: CASSLSGQGYTDTQYF. The CDR3 DNA reads TGTGCCAGCAGCTTGTCGGGACAGGGGTACACAGATACGCAGTATTTT.

The chain links TRBV28 to TRBJ2-7, with D maybe TRBD2 (6 bases). CDR3 length equals 13 residues. The germline V gene encodes CDR1 MDHEN and CDR2 SYDVKM. V was trimmed by 2 bases and J by 6 bases, leaving 11 bases between them. This CDR3 is CASSLGGAGEQYF. The CDR3 DNA reads TGTGCCAGCAGTTTAGGAGGGGCGGGCGAGCAGTACTTC.

The chain combines TRBV5-6 with TRBJ2-7, with TRBD1 as a possible D gene (5 bases). Germline-derived CDR1 and CDR2 are SGHDT and YYEEEE. This CDR3 contains 13 residues. V was trimmed by 2 bases and J by 4 bases, leaving 10 bases between them. In DNA, the CDR3 is TGTGCCAGCAGCTTTGACAGTCTTTACGAGCAGTACTTC. This gives the protein CASSFDSLYEQYF.

The sample holds one count of this clone. The CDR3, as DNA: TGCGCCAGCAGCCAGGCGGCACAGGAGTATGGCTACACCTTC. Translating gives CASSQAAQEYGYTF. The chain recombines TRBV4-1 with TRBJ1-2, with D perhaps matching TRBD1 (5 bases). The CDR3 spans 14 residues. The germline V gene encodes CDR1 MGHRA and CDR2 YSYEKL. The V end lost 3 bases, the J end lost 5 bases, and 13 bases lay between the germline ends.

The CDR3, as DNA: TGCAGCGTTGAGGCAGGAAGGGGCTACACCTTC. Its protein product is CSVEAGRGYTF. The chain couples TRBV29-1 to TRBJ1-2; no reliable D call. This CDR3 region has 11 residues. Germline V gives CDR1 SQVTM, CDR2 ANQGSEA. Trimming took off 3 bases at V and 8 bases at J, with 10 bases between the two ends.

The chain recombines TRBV2 with TRBJ2-1; the match to TRBD2 covers 9 bases. With 8 bases clipped from V and 6 bases from J, the junction kept 8 bases outside the gene matches. This CDR3 comprises 14 residues. Germline V gene lookup returns CDR1 SNHLY and CDR2 FYNNEI. The chain's CDR3 is CASPSGLASNEQFF. CDR3 in DNA: TGTGCCAGCCCGTCGGGACTAGCTAGCAATGAGCAGTTCTTC. Looking up the rest from reference TRBV2 and TRBJ2-1 gives the full variable domain: EPEVTQTPSHQVTQMGQEVILRCVPISNHLYFYWYRQILGQKVEFLVSFYNNEISEKSEIFDDQFSVERPDGSNFTLKIRSTKLEDSAMYFCASPSGLASNEQFFGPGTRLTVL.

This chain uses TRBV9 with TRBJ2-3; the match to TRBD1 covers 12 bases. V lost 5 bases, J lost 5 bases, and 9 bases stayed unmatched. From germline, CDR1 is SGDLS and CDR2 YYNGEE. CDR3 length: 16 amino acids. The CDR3 spells CASSPAGTGGLDTQYF. CDR3 bases: TGTGCCAGCAGTCCAGCCGGGACAGGGGGCTTAGATACGCAGTATTTT.

V and J are TRBV24-1 and TRBJ2-3; 8 nucleotides match TRBD1. The CDR3 length is 19 residues. Germline V lookup: CDR1 KGHDR, CDR2 SFDVKD. The V segment lost 3 bases and the J segment 4 bases; nucleotides outside the gene matches: 17. CDR3 in DNA: TGTGCCACCAGTGATACCCCGCCCTTGACAGGGGAGGAGGCAGATACGCAGTATTTT. This encodes CATSDTPPLTGEEADTQYF.

The gene calls are TRBV6-4 and TRBJ1-2; TRBD1 matches 7 bases. Germline CDR1 and CDR2: MRHNA and SNTAGT. The length of the CDR3 is 16 residues. Trimming cost V 4 bases and J 2 bases; bases outside gene matches: 10. In DNA, the CDR3 is TGTGCCAGCAGTGCGAATTCCGGGACAGCGAACTATGGCTACACCTTC. It translates to CASSANSGTANYGYTF.

The chain recombines TRBV7-6 with TRBJ2-3; TRBD2 aligns across 11 bases. V was clipped by 3 bases and J by 4 bases; unmatched bases: 6. CDR3 size: 16 residues. Germline V lookup: CDR1 SGHVS, CDR2 FNYEAQ. This CDR3 is CASSLRLAGSPDTQYF. Here the CDR3 DNA reads TGTGCCAGCAGCTTGAGACTAGCGGGGTCGCCAGATACGCAGTATTTT.

V and J are TRBV19 and TRBJ2-1; weak D call: TRBD2 (6 bases). CDR1 is LNHDA, CDR2 SQIVND, per germline (reference sequence). V shed 9 bases and J shed 4 bases, with 22 bases lying between them. The CDR3 spans 16 residues. CDR3 sequence (DNA): TGTGCCAGCCTAGGGCCCGTCGGGAGCGAATACAATGAGCAGTTCTTC. Its protein is CASLGPVGSEYNEQFF.

The V and J genes are TRBV5-1 and TRBJ1-1; 7 bases are a match to TRBD1. Germline V gene lookup returns CDR1 SGHRS and CDR2 YFSETQ. V was pared by 0 bases and J by 4 bases, with 6 bases of the junction left unmatched. The CDR3 consists of 15 residues. As DNA, the CDR3 is TGCGCCAGCAGCTTGGCCCCACAGGGGAGCACTGAAGCTTTCTTT. As protein: CASSLAPQGSTEAFF.

This clone was seen only a few times. The V call is TRBV19, the J call TRBJ2-2, with 10 bases fitting TRBD2. Per the germline V gene, CDR1 is LNHDA and CDR2 is SQIVND (reference sequence). There are 15 residues in the CDR3. The V segment lost 8 bases and the J segment 1 base; nucleotides outside the gene matches: 4. The CDR3 is CASGRLAGNTGELFF. CDR3 nucleotide sequence: TGTGCCAGTGGGAGACTAGCGGGGAACACCGGGGAGCTGTTTTTT. Based on the CDR3 plus reference TRBV19 and TRBJ2-2, the full variable domain is DGGITQSPKYLFRKEGQNVTLSCEQNLNHDAMYWYRQDPGQGLRLIYYSQIVNDFQKGDIAEGYSVSREKKESFPLTVTSAQKNPTAFYLCASGRLAGNTGELFFGEGSRLTVL.

The chain combines TRBV6-6 with TRBJ2-6; D remains ambiguous. The CDR3 is made up of 13 amino acids. Per germline, CDR1 MNHNY and CDR2 SVGAGI (reference sequence). The V end was cut by 8 bases, the J end by 0 bases, with 5 bases between. CDR3 in DNA: TGTGCCAGCTTCAGCTCTGGGGCCAACGTCCTGACTTTC. Amino acids: CASFSSGANVLTF.

This chain joins TRBV5-5 and TRBJ1-3, with 9 bases matching TRBD1. J was trimmed by 6 bases and V by 4 bases; bases with no gene match: 8. Germline V gives CDR1 SGHKS, CDR2 YYEKEE (reference sequence). The CDR3 runs to 15 residues. CDR3 sequence reads: CASSPTGQGENTIYF. The DNA for the CDR3 is TGTGCCAGCAGCCCAACGGGACAGGGTGAAAACACCATATATTTT.

The V call is TRBV5-1, the J call TRBJ2-7; 9 bases agree with TRBD2. V trimming: 3 bases; J trimming: 2 bases; junction bases outside the gene matches: 9. Germline values: CDR1 SGHRS, CDR2 YFSETQ. The CDR3 loop spans 16 amino acids. CDR3 nucleotide sequence: TGCGCCAGCAGCTATAGTCTAGCGGGAAAAACCTACGAGCAGTACTTC. Protein product: CASSYSLAGKTYEQYF.

The chain has TRBV5-5 and TRBJ2-4, with TRBD2 identical over 13 bases. Unmatched junction bases numbered 6, after V lost 4 bases and J lost 8 bases. Germline V gene lookup returns CDR1 SGHKS and CDR2 YYEKEE (reference sequence). The CDR3 runs to 15 residues. The CDR3 DNA follows: TGTGCCAGCAGCCCGACTAGCGGGAGGTTAGACATTCAGTACTTC. This gives the protein CASSPTSGRLDIQYF.

The V and J genes are TRBV5-1 and TRBJ2-3; TRBD2 agrees at 9 bases. Germline lookup yields CDR1 SGHRS and CDR2 YFSETQ. The CDR3 contains 16 residues. J gave up 0 bases and V 4 bases, and 6 bases lay outside the gene matches. CDR3 in amino acids: CASSPVAGASTDTQYF. Here the CDR3 DNA reads TGCGCCAGCAGCCCCGTAGCGGGAGCTAGCACAGATACGCAGTATTTT.

The chain recombines TRBV5-6 with TRBJ2-1; 10 bases align to TRBD2. Germline V gives CDR1 SGHDT, CDR2 YYEEEE. Trimming cost V 5 bases and J 6 bases; bases outside gene matches: 17. The CDR3 totals 18 residues. The CDR3, as DNA: TGTGCCAGCAGACTAGGATTCAACAGCGGGAGGGCCCTCAATGAGCAGTTCTTC. Translating gives CASRLGFNSGRALNEQFF.

This chain links TRBV14 with TRBJ1-2; no clear D gene. Per germline, CDR1 SGHDN and CDR2 FVKESK. Trimming left V 2 bases short and J 4 bases short, with 14 bases between. The CDR3 covers 15 residues. The CDR3 region has the DNA TGTGCCAGCAGCCAACTAGAGCAAAGGATCTATGGCTACACCTTC. This codes for CASSQLEQRIYGYTF.

This sequence joins TRBV5-1 and TRBJ2-1, with a weak D call TRBD2 (6 bases). The CDR3 contains 11 residues. V lost 2 bases to trimming and J lost 10 bases, with 7 bases between them. Per germline, CDR1 SGHRS and CDR2 YFSETQ. The CDR3 DNA sequence: TGCGCCAGCAGCTTTCGGGGGGAGCAGTTCTTC. This sequence encodes CASSFRGEQFF.

V usage is TRBV4-3 and J usage is TRBJ2-5; tentative D call: TRBD1 (5 bases). The length of the CDR3 is 15 residues. CDR1 and CDR2 from the germline V gene are LGHNA and YSLEER. Trimming cost V 0 bases and J 1 base, with 9 bases left between them. In DNA, the CDR3 is TGCGCCAGCAGCCAAGACGGAAGGGGCCAAGAGACCCAGTACTTC. It codes for CASSQDGRGQETQYF.

This clone was detected once. The chain carries TRBV11-2 and TRBJ2-7; a weak D match, TRBD1 (5 bases). CDR3 size: 15 residues. Trimming pared 1 base from V and 0 bases from J, leaving 10 bases between. The germline V gene has CDR1 SGHAT and CDR2 FQNNGV. The chain's CDR3 is CASSLGQTSSYEQYF. The CDR3, as DNA: TGTGCCAGCAGCTTAGGACAGACCAGCTCCTACGAGCAGTACTTC.

V and J are TRBV28 and TRBJ2-3, with D perhaps matching TRBD1 (7 bases). Deletions cut 3 bases from V and 2 bases from J, with 18 bases between. CDR1 is MDHEN and CDR2 is SYDVKM in the germline V gene. This CDR3 comprises 17 residues. In DNA, the CDR3 is TGTGCCAGCAGTTTGCGGGACAGCCGACACCACACAGATACGCAGTATTTT. Encoded protein: CASSLRDSRHHTDTQYF.

This chain joins TRBV28 and TRBJ1-4; D remains unclear. Deletions cut 6 bases from V and 8 bases from J, with 13 bases between. The CDR3 has 13 amino acids. The V gene's germline CDR1 is MDHEN and CDR2 SYDVKM. CDR3: CASRHPHSEKLFF. CDR3 DNA sequence: TGTGCCAGCAGACACCCCCATTCGGAAAAACTGTTTTTT.

The genes are TRBV19 and TRBJ2-4, with a weak D call TRBD1 (6 bases). CDR1 LNHDA and CDR2 SQIVND come from the germline V gene (reference sequence). CDR3 length: 16 amino acids. V was pared by 5 bases and J by 3 bases, with 17 bases between. The CDR3 sequence: CASSPGTTRGKNIQYF. The CDR3 DNA reads TGTGCCAGTAGTCCCGGGACAACGAGAGGCAAAAACATTCAGTACTTC.

This chain links TRBV9 with TRBJ1-2; 7 bases are a match to TRBD1. Germline V gene data show CDR1 as SGDLS and CDR2 as YYNGEE. Trimming cost V 5 bases and J 4 bases; bases outside gene matches: 11. The length of the CDR3 is 15 residues. CDR3 in DNA: TGTGCCAGCAGGAAAGGGCAGGGGGAGGCCTATGGCTACACCTTC. This gives the protein CASRKGQGEAYGYTF.

The gene calls are TRBV10-3 and TRBJ1-1; D call uncertain. Germline CDR1 reads ENHRY; CDR2 reads SYGVKD. The CDR3 contains 14 residues. Trimming stripped 3 bases from V and 3 bases from J, with 11 bases between. The CDR3 bases are TGTGCCATCAGTGAATCGACGGGGTACACTGAAGCTTTCTTT. This encodes CAISESTGYTEAFF.

CDR3 sequence (DNA): TGTGCCAGTGGGCGGGAGGATACGCAGTATTTT. Its protein product is CASGREDTQYF. V usage is TRBV19 and J usage is TRBJ2-3, with 7 nucleotides matching TRBD2. The CDR3 runs to 11 residues. After removal of 8 bases from V and 6 bases from J, the junction contained 2 bases not matched to a gene. In germline, CDR1 is LNHDA, CDR2 SQIVND (reference sequence).

This clone has only one observation. The V gene is TRBV6-6, the J gene TRBJ1-4; D remains unclear. CDR1 and CDR2 from the germline V gene are MNHNY and SVGAGI (reference sequence). V was shortened by 5 bases and J by 0 bases, with 7 bases between the two germline ends. The CDR3 runs 14 residues. In nucleotides, the CDR3 is TGTGCCAGCAGTCTAGAAACAACTAATGAAAAACTGTTTTTT. It is translated as CASSLETTNEKLFF.

The V call is TRBV5-8, the J call TRBJ1-2; possibly TRBD1 for D (5 bases). The CDR3 sequence is 12 residues long. V lost 4 bases, J lost 8 bases, and 12 bases lay in between. Germline V gives CDR1 SGHTS, CDR2 YDEGEE. The CDR3 is CASSTRGTGYTF. CDR3 DNA: TGTGCCAGCAGCACCCGGGGGACCGGCTACACCTTC.